Described below is a single T cell receptor (beta chain) sequence and its context. The source of the sample is a study of blood T cell repertoires in COVID-19. Study as a whole: The analysed material was cDNA or gDNA that came from T cells, B-cell-depleted T cells, or PBMCs.

Repertoires were generated with immunoSEQ multiplex PCR, while TCRdb's copy carries only in-frame clones and drops some. The sample yields about 93,000 clones, about 90% seen once. The receptor's source is a human donor with active COVID-19. The donor label of this sample is uncertain. The sequencing input was peripheral blood.

The CDR3 nucleotides read TGTGCCATCAGTGAAGACAGGGTGATTGGCTACACCTTC. Translating it yields CAISEDRVIGYTF. The V gene is TRBV10-3, the J gene TRBJ1-2; 7 nucleotides align to TRBD1. CDR3 size: 13 residues. Germline V gene lookup returns CDR1 ENHRY and CDR2 SYGVKD. V gave up 3 bases and J gave up 7 bases; unmatched junction bases: 5.